Presented here are 27 T cell receptor beta chains from one specimen sequenced in a study of blood T cell repertoires in COVID-19. Method: immunoSEQ multiplex PCR; TCRdb's copy keeps in-frame clones and lacks some. This sample has under 250,000 clones; roughly 86% occur once, and the top ten carry more than 6.5%. The sequencing sample was made of peripheral blood. The receptors stem from a woman between 70 and 85 years old with active or convalescent COVID-19.

The chain combines TRBV5-1 with TRBJ2-1; 10 bases are shared with TRBD1. Germline CDR1 is SGHRS and CDR2 is YFSETQ. There are 14 residues in the CDR3. The trim removed 2 bases at V and 6 bases at J, leaving 2 bases unmatched. CDR3 protein: CASSFRTGGNEQFF. CDR3 coding DNA: TGCGCCAGCAGCTTTCGGACAGGGGGCAATGAGCAGTTCTTC.

The gene calls are TRBV20-1 and TRBJ2-2, with D perhaps matching TRBD1 (5 bases). Germline CDR1 reads DFQATT; CDR2 reads SNEGSKA (reference sequence). The V end was cut by 6 bases, the J end by 8 bases, with 10 bases between. This CDR3 is built from 11 residues. The CDR3 nucleotides read TGCAGTGCCCTCAGGGTGGGGGAGCTGTTTTTT. Encoded protein: CSALRVGELFF.

The gene calls are TRBV9 and TRBJ2-2, with TRBD2 identical over 9 bases. Per germline, CDR1 SGDLS and CDR2 YYNGEE. The CDR3 totals 15 residues. The junction had 3 bases not matched to a gene; V was cut back by 0 bases and J by 6 bases. Here the CDR3 DNA reads TGTGCCAGCAGCGTAGGCCCTAGCGGGGCCGGGGAGCTGTTTTTT. It translates to CASSVGPSGAGELFF.

The rearrangement uses TRBV6-5 and TRBJ1-1; D uncertain. V lost 7 bases and J 1 base, leaving 13 bases between the germline ends. CDR1 and CDR2 (germline): MNHEY, SVGAGI. The CDR3 totals 14 residues. The CDR3 DNA reads TGTGCCAGCACCCGCGGGAGGCCGAACACTGAAGCTTTCTTT. Its protein product is CASTRGRPNTEAFF.

The rearrangement uses TRBV25-1 and TRBJ1-1; a possible D gene is TRBD1 (6 bases). Germline CDR1 and CDR2: MGHDK and SYGVNS. V was shortened by 3 bases and J by 11 bases, with 13 bases between the two germline ends. The CDR3 contains 12 residues. This chain's CDR3 is CASSDPRGGAFF. The CDR3 DNA sequence: TGTGCCAGCAGTGATCCCAGGGGTGGGGCTTTCTTT.

This clone is a singleton in its sample. DNA for the CDR3: TGTGCCAGCGGGCGGGGCGTCCGCTACGAGCAGTACTTC. Amino acid sequence: CASGRGVRYEQYF. The chain is built from TRBV28 and TRBJ2-7; D might be TRBD2 (6 bases). The CDR3 totals 13 residues. Germline values: CDR1 MDHEN, CDR2 SYDVKM. V lost 8 bases and J lost 3, with 14 bases in between.

The J gene is TRBJ1-4, the V gene TRBV24-1; 9 bases map to TRBD1. V was pared by 9 bases and J by 4 bases, with 5 bases of the junction left unmatched. In germline, CDR1 is KGHDR, CDR2 SFDVKD. CDR3 length: 14 amino acids. The CDR3 sequence: CATRGTGLNEKLFF. CDR3 coding DNA: TGTGCCACCCGAGGGACAGGGCTTAATGAAAAACTGTTTTTT.

This rearrangement joins TRBV7-6 to TRBJ2-1, with D unresolved. Germline V gene lookup returns CDR1 SGHVS and CDR2 FNYEAQ. V was shortened by 0 bases and J by 10 bases, with 4 bases between the two germline ends. This CDR3 is 11 amino acids long. CDR3 amino acids: CASSLAIEQFF. The CDR3 bases are TGTGCCAGCAGCTTAGCTATCGAGCAGTTCTTC.

The CDR3 nucleotides read TGTGCCAGCTCACCGGCCCGTTCTAGCAATCAGCCCCAGCATTTT. This encodes CASSPARSSNQPQHF. This chain links TRBV18 with TRBJ1-5, with D uncertain. CDR1 and CDR2 (germline): KGHSH, LQKENI. CDR3 size: 15 residues. Trimming removed 3 bases from V and 0 bases from J, with 9 bases in between.

The chain employs TRBV6-5 and TRBJ2-1; no firm D call. V lost 8 bases, J lost 10 bases, and 9 bases lay in between. The CDR3 consists of 10 residues. From germline, CDR1 is MNHEY and CDR2 SVGAGI. CDR3 sequence reads: CASPGWEQFF. In DNA form, the CDR3 reads TGTGCCAGCCCAGGTTGGGAGCAGTTCTTC.

CDR3: CASSYHTYEQYF. In DNA, the CDR3 is TGTGCCAGCAGTTACCACACCTACGAGCAGTACTTC. The chain has TRBV6-2 or TRBV6-3 and TRBJ2-7; no definite D call. V dropped 2 bases and J dropped 2 bases, with 4 bases sitting between them. This CDR3 has 12 residues. The germline V gene has CDR1 MNHEY and CDR2 SVGEGT.

The V call is TRBV2, the J call TRBJ2-7; 7 nucleotides agree with TRBD1. Germline loops: CDR1 SNHLY, CDR2 FYNNEI. V gave up 6 bases and J gave up 2 bases; unmatched junction bases: 16. This CDR3 contains 17 residues. The CDR3 sequence is CASSKTVPGQLTYEQYF. CDR3 nucleotides: TGTGCCAGCAGCAAAACGGTACCGGGACAGCTAACCTACGAGCAGTACTTC.

The rearrangement links TRBV7-9 to TRBJ1-2; D gene ambiguous. Germline values: CDR1 SEHNR, CDR2 FQNEAQ (reference sequence). The ends were cut back, 5 bases at V and 6 bases at J, with 13 bases in the middle. The length of the CDR3 is 13 residues. This chain's CDR3 is CASSLKRGDGYTF. CDR3 DNA: TGTGCCAGCAGCCTAAAACGCGGAGATGGCTACACCTTC.

The genes are TRBV11-2 and TRBJ1-1, with a weak D call TRBD1 (5 bases). The CDR3 extends over 15 amino acids. The V and J ends lost 5 bases and 6 bases respectively, with 19 bases between them. Germline V CDR1 and CDR2: SGHAT, FQNNGV. CDR3 nucleotides: TGTGCCAGCAGCCTAGGAGGCAGGGCGACCGCTGAAGCTTTCTTT. Amino acid sequence: CASSLGGRATAEAFF. The full variable domain, its missing parts supplied by reference TRBV11-2 and TRBJ1-1, is EAGVAQSPRYKIIEKRQSVAFWCNPISGHATLYWYQQILGQGPKLLIQFQNNGVVDDSQLPKDRFSAERLKGVDSTLKIQPAKLEDSAVYLCASSLGGRATAEAFFGQGTRLTVV.

CDR3: CATAPGGGNTIYF. The DNA for the CDR3 is TGTGCCACCGCCCCGGGGGGAGGAAACACCATATATTTT. The chain employs TRBV5-4 and TRBJ1-3; a weak D match, TRBD1 (5 bases). This CDR3 comprises 13 residues. Per the germline V gene, CDR1 is SGHNT and CDR2 is YYREEE (reference sequence). The ends were cut back, 9 bases at V and 4 bases at J, with 14 bases in the middle.

This clone is a singleton in its sample. This sequence joins TRBV18 and TRBJ1-2; D gene uncertain. Trimming shortened V by 4 bases and J by 6 bases, and 18 bases separated the two germline ends. The CDR3 is made up of 15 amino acids. Germline V gene sequence: CDR1 KGHSH, CDR2 LQKENI. The CDR3 DNA reads TGTGCCAGCTCACAACGAGAGGGAGGTGAGGATGGCTACACCTTC. The encoded protein is CASSQREGGEDGYTF.

The chain joins TRBV9 to TRBJ2-7; D is undetermined. V was pared by 3 bases and J by 9 bases, with 22 bases between. CDR1 and CDR2 (germline): SGDLS, YYNGEE. The CDR3 loop spans 15 amino acids. CDR3 amino acids: CASSAQVDPTRRQYF. The CDR3 DNA is TGTGCCAGCAGCGCCCAGGTGGATCCTACCCGCAGGCAGTACTTC.

The chain recombines TRBV6-4 with TRBJ1-1; no reliable D call. V lost 4 bases and J lost 11, with 14 bases in between. The CDR3 sequence is 12 residues long. Germline values: CDR1 MRHNA, CDR2 SNTAGT. The CDR3 nucleotides are TGTGCCAGCAGTGTGGTGGGAACGGGGGCTTTCTTT. It encodes CASSVVGTGAFF.

The V call is TRBV2, the J call TRBJ1-3, with TRBD1 matching over 7 bases. V shed 6 bases, J shed 3 bases, and the junction held 5 bases outside the gene matches. CDR1 is SNHLY and CDR2 is FYNNEI in the germline V gene. The CDR3 has 14 amino acids. The CDR3 bases are TGTGCCAGCAGCCACCGGGACAGTGGAAACACCATATATTTT. It encodes CASSHRDSGNTIYF.

This chain uses TRBV6-5 with TRBJ2-1; D unclear. Looked up from germline, CDR1 is MNHEY and CDR2 is SVGAGI. The CDR3 sequence is 14 residues long. Between the trimmed V and J ends, which lost 10 bases and 0 bases, there was a span of 13 bases. The CDR3 DNA reads as TGTGCCATCGACTTTCTGCTCTCCTACAATGAGCAGTTCTTC. Its protein is CAIDFLLSYNEQFF.

J is TRBJ2-2 and V is TRBV11-3, with no clear D. Germline CDR1 SGHNT, CDR2 YENEEA. The CDR3 totals 14 residues. V was cut by 4 bases and J by 7 bases, with 13 bases left in between. The CDR3: CASSSHPSVGELFF. CDR3 in DNA: TGTGCCAGCAGCTCCCACCCCTCGGTCGGGGAGCTGTTTTTT.

The V gene is TRBV7-9, the J gene TRBJ1-1, with D maybe TRBD1 (5 bases). V was cut by 5 bases and J by 4 bases, with 11 bases left in between. Germline V CDR1 and CDR2: SEHNR, FQNEAQ (reference sequence). The CDR3 runs 13 residues. CDR3 protein: CASSRSGGTEAFF. The CDR3 coding sequence is TGTGCCAGCAGCCGCTCGGGGGGCACTGAAGCTTTCTTT.

The chain has TRBV9 and TRBJ2-2; D remains unclear. Germline values: CDR1 SGDLS, CDR2 YYNGEE. Deletions cut 4 bases from V and 3 bases from J, with 4 bases between. The CDR3 has 12 amino acids. CDR3 DNA sequence: TGTGCCAGCAGCCTTTACACCGGGGAGCTGTTTTTT. Protein: CASSLYTGELFF.

The V gene is TRBV12-3 or TRBV12-4, the J gene TRBJ2-7, with D hard to call. The CDR3 length is 11 residues. V was clipped by 3 bases and J by 6 bases, with 6 bases between them. CDR3 loop: CASSFGAEQYF. The DNA for the CDR3 is TGTGCCAGCAGTTTCGGTGCCGAGCAGTACTTC.

The rearrangement links TRBV24-1 to TRBJ1-4; 9 bases map to TRBD1. V gave up 5 bases and J gave up 7 bases; unmatched junction bases: 10. Germline CDR1 and CDR2: KGHDR and SFDVKD. The CDR3 is 16 amino acids. The CDR3 DNA reads TGTGCCACCAGTGCCCTGCCGGACAGGGGACGTGAAAAACTGTTTTTT. This encodes CATSALPDRGREKLFF.

The gene calls are TRBV6-5 and TRBJ1-6, with TRBD1 matching 7 bases. Per the germline V gene, CDR1 is MNHEY and CDR2 is SVGAGI. This CDR3 has 12 residues. The trim removed 10 bases at V and 10 bases at J, leaving 7 bases unmatched. The CDR3 reads CAIRDSGSPLHF. DNA of the CDR3: TGTGCCATACGGGACAGTGGATCACCCCTCCACTTT.

The chain recombines TRBV6-5 with TRBJ1-1; 8 bases fit TRBD1. V was clipped by 7 bases and J by 9 bases; unmatched bases: 10. The CDR3 is made up of 13 amino acids. Germline values: CDR1 MNHEY, CDR2 SVGAGI. The CDR3 nucleotides read TGTGCCAGCATCGGGACAGGCCAGGGTCAAGCTTTCTTT. This translates into CASIGTGQGQAFF.